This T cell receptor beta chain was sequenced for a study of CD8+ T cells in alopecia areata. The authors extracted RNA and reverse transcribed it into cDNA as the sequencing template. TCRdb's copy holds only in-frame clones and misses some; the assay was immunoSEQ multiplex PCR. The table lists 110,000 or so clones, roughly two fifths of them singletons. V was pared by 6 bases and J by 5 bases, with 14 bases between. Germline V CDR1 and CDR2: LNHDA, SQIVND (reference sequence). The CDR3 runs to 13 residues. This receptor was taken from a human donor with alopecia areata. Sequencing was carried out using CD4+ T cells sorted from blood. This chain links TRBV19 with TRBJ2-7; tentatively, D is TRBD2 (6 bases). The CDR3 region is CASRPGAGNEQYF. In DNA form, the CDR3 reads TGTGCCAGTAGACCGGGAGCTGGAAACGAGCAGTACTTC.